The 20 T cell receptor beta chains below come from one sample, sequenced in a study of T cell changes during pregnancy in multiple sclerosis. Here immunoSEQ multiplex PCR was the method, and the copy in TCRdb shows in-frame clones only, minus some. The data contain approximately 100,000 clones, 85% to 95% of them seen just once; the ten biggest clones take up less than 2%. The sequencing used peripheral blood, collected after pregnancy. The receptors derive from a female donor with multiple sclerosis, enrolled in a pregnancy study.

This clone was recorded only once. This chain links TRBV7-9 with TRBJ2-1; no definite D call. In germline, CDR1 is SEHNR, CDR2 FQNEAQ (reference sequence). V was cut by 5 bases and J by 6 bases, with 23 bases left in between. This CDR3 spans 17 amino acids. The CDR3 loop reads CASSVPSTLREPNEQFF. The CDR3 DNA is TGTGCCAGCAGCGTACCCTCCACGTTACGCGAACCCAATGAGCAGTTCTTC.

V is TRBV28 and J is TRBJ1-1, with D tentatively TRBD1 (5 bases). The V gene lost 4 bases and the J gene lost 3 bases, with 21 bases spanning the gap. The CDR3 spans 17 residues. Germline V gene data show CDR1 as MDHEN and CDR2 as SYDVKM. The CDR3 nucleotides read TGTGCCAGCAGTTACGTATCGCCTGGGGCAGGCCACACTGAAGCTTTCTTT. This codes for CASSYVSPGAGHTEAFF.

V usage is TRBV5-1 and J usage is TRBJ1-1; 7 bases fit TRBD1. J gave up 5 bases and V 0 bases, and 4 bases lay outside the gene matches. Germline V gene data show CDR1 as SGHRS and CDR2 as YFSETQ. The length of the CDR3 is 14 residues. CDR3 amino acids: CASSLEIQGTEAFF. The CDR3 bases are TGCGCCAGCAGCTTGGAGATACAGGGGACTGAAGCTTTCTTT.

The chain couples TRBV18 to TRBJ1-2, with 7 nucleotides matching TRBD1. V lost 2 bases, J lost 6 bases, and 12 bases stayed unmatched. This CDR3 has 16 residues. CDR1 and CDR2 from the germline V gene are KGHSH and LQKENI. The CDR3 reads CASSPYVQDRVDGYTF. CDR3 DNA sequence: TGTGCCAGCTCACCATACGTACAAGACAGGGTTGATGGCTACACCTTC.

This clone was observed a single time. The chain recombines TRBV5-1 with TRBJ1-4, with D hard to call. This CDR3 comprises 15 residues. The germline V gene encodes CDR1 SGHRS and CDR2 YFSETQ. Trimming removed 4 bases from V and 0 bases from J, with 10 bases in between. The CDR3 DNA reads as TGCGCCAGCAGCCTTAACCCAGCAACTAATGAAAAACTGTTTTTT. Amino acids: CASSLNPATNEKLFF.

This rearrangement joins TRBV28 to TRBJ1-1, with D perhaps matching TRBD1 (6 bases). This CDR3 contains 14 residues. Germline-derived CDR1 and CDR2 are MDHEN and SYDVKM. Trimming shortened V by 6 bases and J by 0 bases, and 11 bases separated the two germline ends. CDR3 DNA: TGTGCCAGCAGCCTTACAGGGATGAACACTGAAGCTTTCTTT. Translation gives CASSLTGMNTEAFF.

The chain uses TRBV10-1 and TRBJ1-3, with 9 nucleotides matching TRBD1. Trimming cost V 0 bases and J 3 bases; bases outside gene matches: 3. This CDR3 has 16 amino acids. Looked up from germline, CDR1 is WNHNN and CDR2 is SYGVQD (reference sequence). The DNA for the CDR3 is TGCGCCAGCAGTGAGTCTGGGACAGGGATTGGAAACACCATATATTTT. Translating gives CASSESGTGIGNTIYF.

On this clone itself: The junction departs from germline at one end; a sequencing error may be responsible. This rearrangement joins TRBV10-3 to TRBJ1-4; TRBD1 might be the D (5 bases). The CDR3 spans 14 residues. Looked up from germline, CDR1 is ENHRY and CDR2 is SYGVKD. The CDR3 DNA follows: TGTGCCATCAGTGCCGGGGGATCTAACGAAAAACTGTTTTTT. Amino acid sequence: CAISAGGSNEKLFF.

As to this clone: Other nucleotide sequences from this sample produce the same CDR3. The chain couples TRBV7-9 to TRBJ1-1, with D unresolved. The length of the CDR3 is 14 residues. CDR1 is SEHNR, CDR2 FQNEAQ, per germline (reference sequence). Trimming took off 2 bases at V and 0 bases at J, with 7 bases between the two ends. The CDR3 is CASSLLLLNTEAFF. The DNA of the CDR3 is TGTGCCAGCAGCTTACTCTTGTTGAACACTGAAGCTTTCTTT.

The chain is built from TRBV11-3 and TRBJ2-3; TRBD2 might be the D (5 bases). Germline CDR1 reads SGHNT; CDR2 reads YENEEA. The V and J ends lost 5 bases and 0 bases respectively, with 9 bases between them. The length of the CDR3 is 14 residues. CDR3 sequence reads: CASSPGMSTDTQYF. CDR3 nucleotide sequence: TGTGCCAGCAGCCCGGGGATGAGCACAGATACGCAGTATTTT.

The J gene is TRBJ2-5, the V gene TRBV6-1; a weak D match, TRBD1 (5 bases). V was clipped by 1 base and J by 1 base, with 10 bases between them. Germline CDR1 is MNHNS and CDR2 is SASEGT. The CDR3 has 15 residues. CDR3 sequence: CASSEEGQGQETQYF. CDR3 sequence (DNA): TGTGCCAGCAGTGAAGAAGGCCAGGGCCAAGAGACCCAGTACTTC.

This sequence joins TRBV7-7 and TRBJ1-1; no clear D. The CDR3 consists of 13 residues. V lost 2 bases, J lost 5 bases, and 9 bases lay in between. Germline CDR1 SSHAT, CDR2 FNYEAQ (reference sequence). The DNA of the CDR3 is TGTGCCAGCAGCTTAAATCCGGGGACTGAAGCTTTCTTT. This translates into CASSLNPGTEAFF.

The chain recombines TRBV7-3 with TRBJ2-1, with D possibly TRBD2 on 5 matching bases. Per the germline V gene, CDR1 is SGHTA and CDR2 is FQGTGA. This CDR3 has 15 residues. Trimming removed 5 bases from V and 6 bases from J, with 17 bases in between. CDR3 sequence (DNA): TGTGCCAGCAGCCCCCAACCCCGGGATTTCAATGAGCAGTTCTTC. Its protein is CASSPQPRDFNEQFF. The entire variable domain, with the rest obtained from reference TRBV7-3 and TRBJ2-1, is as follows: GAGVSQTPSNKVTEKGKYVELRCDPISGHTALYWYRQSLGQGPEFLIYFQGTGAADDSGLPNDRFFAVRPEGSVSTLKIQRTERGDSAVYLCASSPQPRDFNEQFFGPGTRLTVL.

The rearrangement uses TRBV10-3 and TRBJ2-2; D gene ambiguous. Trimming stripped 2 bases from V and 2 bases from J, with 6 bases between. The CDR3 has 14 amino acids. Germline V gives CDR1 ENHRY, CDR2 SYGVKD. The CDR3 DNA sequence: TGTGCCATCAGTGAGGGCCCAAACACCGGGGAGCTGTTTTTT. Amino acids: CAISEGPNTGELFF.

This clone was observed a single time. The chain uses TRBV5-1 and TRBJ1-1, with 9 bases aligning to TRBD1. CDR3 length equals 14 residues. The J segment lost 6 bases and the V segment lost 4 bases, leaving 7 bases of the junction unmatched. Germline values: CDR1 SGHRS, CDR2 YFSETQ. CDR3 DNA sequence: TGCGCCAGCAGCACACAACAGGGGGCGGCTGAAGCTTTCTTT. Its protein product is CASSTQQGAAEAFF.

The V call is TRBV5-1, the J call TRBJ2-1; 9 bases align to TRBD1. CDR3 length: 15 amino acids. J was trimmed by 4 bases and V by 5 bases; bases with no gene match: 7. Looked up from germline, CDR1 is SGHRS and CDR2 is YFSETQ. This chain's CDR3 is CASSPTGGEYNEQFF. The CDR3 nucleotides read TGCGCCAGCAGTCCTACAGGGGGCGAATACAATGAGCAGTTCTTC.

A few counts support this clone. The CDR3 is CASSVVSSDTEAFF. Here the CDR3 DNA reads TGTGCCAGCAGCGTAGTATCCAGCGACACTGAAGCTTTCTTT. V gene TRBV9 combines with J gene TRBJ1-1; no clear D. This CDR3 is built from 14 residues. The ends were cut back, 0 bases at V and 3 bases at J, with 9 bases in the middle. Germline V gives CDR1 SGDLS, CDR2 YYNGEE.

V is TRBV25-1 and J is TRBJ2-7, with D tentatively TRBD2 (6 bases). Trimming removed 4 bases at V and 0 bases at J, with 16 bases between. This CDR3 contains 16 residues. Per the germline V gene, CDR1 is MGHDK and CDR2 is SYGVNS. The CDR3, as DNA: TGTGCCAGCAGTGGTCTTACTAGCTGGAGCTCCTACGAGCAGTACTTC. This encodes CASSGLTSWSSYEQYF.

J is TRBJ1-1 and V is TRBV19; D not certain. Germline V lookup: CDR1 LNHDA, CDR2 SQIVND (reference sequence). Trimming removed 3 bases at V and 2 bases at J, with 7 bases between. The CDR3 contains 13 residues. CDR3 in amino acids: CASSILINTEAFF. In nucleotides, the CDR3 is TGTGCCAGTAGTATCCTAATTAACACTGAAGCTTTCTTT.

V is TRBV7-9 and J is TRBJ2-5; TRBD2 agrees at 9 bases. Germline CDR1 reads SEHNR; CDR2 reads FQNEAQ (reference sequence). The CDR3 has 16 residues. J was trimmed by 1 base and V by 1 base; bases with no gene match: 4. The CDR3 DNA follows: TGTGCCAGCAGCTTAGTTGGTAGCGGGAGCCAAGAGACCCAGTACTTC. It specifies CASSLVGSGSQETQYF. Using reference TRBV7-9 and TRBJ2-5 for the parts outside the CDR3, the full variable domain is DTGVSQNPRHKITKRGQNVTFRCDPISEHNRLYWYRQTLGQGPEFLTYFQNEAQLEKSRLLSDRFSAERPKGSFSTLEIQRTEQGDSAMYLCASSLVGSGSQETQYFGPGTRLLVL.